This T cell receptor beta chain was identified in a study of HIV-infected patients and healthy controls. TCRdb used MiXCR to reprocess the 5' RACE reads, holding one entry per CDR3 protein. The table includes over 55,000 distinct CDR3 sequences, about 16% detected once. This clonotype was recorded a few times. The sequence came from a human donor in good health. Sequencing was carried out using CD4+ T cells from blood.

The CDR3 loop is CSVGDRANQPQHF. CDR3 DNA sequence: TGCAGCGTTGGTGACAGGGCGAATCAGCCCCAGCATTTT. The chain uses TRBV29-1 and TRBJ1-5; 7 positions agree with TRBD1. V shed 4 bases, J shed 4 bases, and the junction held 4 bases outside the gene matches. The CDR3 contains 13 residues. Germline V lookup: CDR1 SQVTM, CDR2 ANQGSEA.